The clone carrying this TCR beta chain has ten or more counts. Its cognate antigen is unknown. The data originate from a study of regulatory T cells in long-lasting Graves disease. Study results and limitations: TCR diversity was lower in persistent Graves' patients (versus newly diagnosed ones). TRBV28, TRBJ1-2 and TRBJ2-5 were favored in persistent disease.

In building TCR beta libraries, iRepertoire HTBI primers were used together with Arm-PCR of CDR3 regions. In the study's own analysis: The samples included approximately 62 TRBV and 14 TRBJ segments. TCRdb called the multiplex PCR reads again in MiXCR, with one record for every CDR3 protein. The V and J calls were determined by TCRdb, not by the authors. The table shows about 460,000 distinct CDR3 sequences, with about 20% occurring only once. The V segment lost 6 bases and the J segment 4 bases; nucleotides outside the gene matches: 8. The CDR3 contains 15 residues. CDR1 is MNHEY, CDR2 SMNVEV, per germline (reference sequence). The time point denotes: persistent/refractory GD, antithyroid drugs over 5 years with positive TRAb. PBMC RNA served as the TCR library source.

The chain uses TRBV27 and TRBJ2-5; 10 nucleotides agree with TRBD2. The source material was peripheral blood mononuclear cells (PBMCs), sampled when the disease was refractory, from a patient treated with antithyroid drugs. The receptor was isolated from a female donor with Graves disease. In DNA, the CDR3 is TGTGCCAGCAGCGTAGGTACTAGCGGGACAGAGACCCAGTACTTC. Amino acid sequence: CASSVGTSGTETQYF.